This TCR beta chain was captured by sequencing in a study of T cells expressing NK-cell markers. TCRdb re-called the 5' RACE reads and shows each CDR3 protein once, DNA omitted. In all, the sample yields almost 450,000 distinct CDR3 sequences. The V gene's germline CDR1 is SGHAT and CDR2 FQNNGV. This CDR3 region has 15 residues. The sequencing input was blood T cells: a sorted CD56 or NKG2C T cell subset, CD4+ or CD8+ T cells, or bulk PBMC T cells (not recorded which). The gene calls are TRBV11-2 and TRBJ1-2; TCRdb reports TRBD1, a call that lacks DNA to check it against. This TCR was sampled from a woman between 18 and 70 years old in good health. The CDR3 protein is CASSMPGIWGYGYTF.